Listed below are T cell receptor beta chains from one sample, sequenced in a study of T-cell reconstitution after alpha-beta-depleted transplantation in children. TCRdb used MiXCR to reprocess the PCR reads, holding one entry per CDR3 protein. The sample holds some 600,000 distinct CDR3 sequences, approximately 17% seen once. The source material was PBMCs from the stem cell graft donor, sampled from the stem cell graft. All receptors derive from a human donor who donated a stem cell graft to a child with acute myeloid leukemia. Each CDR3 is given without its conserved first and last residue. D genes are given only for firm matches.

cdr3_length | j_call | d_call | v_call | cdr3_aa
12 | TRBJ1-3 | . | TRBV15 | ATSRDSSGNTIY
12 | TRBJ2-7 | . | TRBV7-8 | ASSSVHGPDEQY
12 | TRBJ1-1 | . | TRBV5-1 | ASSWVGTDTEAF
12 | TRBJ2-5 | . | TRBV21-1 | ASPRAGLQETQY
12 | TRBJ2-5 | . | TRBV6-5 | ASSSQGPGETQY
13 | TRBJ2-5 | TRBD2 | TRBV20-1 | SAPRSRGGQETQY
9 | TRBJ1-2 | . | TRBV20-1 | SARGGLGYT
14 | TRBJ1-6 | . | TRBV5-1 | ASSPLRGRGGSPLH
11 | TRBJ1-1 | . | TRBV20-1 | SASNSMNTEAF
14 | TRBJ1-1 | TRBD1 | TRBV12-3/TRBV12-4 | ASSHRTGFMNTEAF
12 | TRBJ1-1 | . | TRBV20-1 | SARVGSMNTEAF
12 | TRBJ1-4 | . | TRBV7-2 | ASARVHANEKLF
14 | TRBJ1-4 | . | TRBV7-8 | ASSTGHLGGNEKLF
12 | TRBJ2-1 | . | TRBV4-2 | ASSQGSGRNEQF
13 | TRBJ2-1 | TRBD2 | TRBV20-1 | SAPGGLAGRSEQF
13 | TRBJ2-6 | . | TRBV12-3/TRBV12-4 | ASSAPGAGANVLT
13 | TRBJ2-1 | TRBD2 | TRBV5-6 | ASSPGLDWSNEQF
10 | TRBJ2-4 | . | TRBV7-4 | ATLGSKHIQY
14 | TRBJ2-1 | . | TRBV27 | ASSSTRQPSYNEQF
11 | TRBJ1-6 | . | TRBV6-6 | ASSYPLDNTLH
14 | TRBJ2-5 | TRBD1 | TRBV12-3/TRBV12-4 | ASSPKTGSFGETQY
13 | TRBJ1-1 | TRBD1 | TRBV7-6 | ASSSWTGGYLEAF
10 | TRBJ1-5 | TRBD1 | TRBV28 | ASGTGNQPQH
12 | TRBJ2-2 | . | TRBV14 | ASSQVLSPGELF
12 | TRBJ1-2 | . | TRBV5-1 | ASSSQDGIYGYT
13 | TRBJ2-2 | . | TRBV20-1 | SARDSVRNTGELF
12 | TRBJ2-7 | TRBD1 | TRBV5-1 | ASSLGDRDAEQY
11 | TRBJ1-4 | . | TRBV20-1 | SAPGGGGQKLF
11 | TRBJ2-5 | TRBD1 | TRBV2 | ASSRTGQGTQY
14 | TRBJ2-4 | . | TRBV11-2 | ASSLTQGGSKNIQY
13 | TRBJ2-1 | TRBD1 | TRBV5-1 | ASSLGQTLVSSQF
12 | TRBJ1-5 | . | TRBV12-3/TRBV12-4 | ASSRDGSNQPQH
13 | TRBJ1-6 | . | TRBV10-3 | AISELGGLSSPLH
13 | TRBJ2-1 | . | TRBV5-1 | ASSPKGDRTSEQF
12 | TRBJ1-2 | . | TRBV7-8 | ASSLVGSNYGYT
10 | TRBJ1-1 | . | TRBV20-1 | SASDLRTEAF
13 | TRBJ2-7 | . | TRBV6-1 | ASKVTVVSGYEQY
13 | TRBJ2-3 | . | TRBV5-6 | ASSLFLGDTDTQY